This T cell receptor (beta chain) was sequenced for a study of CD8 T cells in Susac syndrome. Germline values: CDR1 SGHTS, CDR2 YDEGEE. The length of the CDR3 is 15 residues. Losses at the gene ends were 5 bases for V and 10 bases for J; bases not matched to a gene: 12. About this clonotype itself: Its target is unknown.

Study-level points and caveats: The TCR sequencing and HLA analysis in the study involved a relatively small number of individuals, as the study acknowledged.

The RNA input was about 0.45 to 1 ug, and it was reverse transcribed with random hexamers. It was immunoSEQ multiplex PCR that amplified TCR beta CDR3 across 54 Vbeta and 13 Jbeta. In TCRdb, the immunoSEQ multiplex PCR reads were re-called with MiXCR into one record per CDR3 protein. The sample carries about 90,000 distinct CDR3 sequences, 85% to 95% recorded once. This receptor was identified in a human donor in good health. The chain joins TRBV5-8 to TRBJ1-6; 7 nucleotides agree with TRBD1. The sample comprised CD8+ T cells from PBMCs. Here the CDR3 reads CASRGVKRGRSPLHF. CDR3 nucleotides: TGTGCCAGCAGGGGGGTAAAAAGGGGGCGATCACCCCTCCACTTT.